The 18 T cell receptor beta chains below all came from one sample that was sequenced in a study of T cells in Graves' hyperthyroidism and ophthalmopathy (dated by TCRdb to about 2019). Library preparation used multiplex PCR. These reads were obtained on an Illumina HiSeq 2000. The TCR beta CDR3 regions were amplified from the RNA transcripts. The TCR CDR3 was subjected to a first round of RT-PCR using the HTBI primer set and the Qiagen OneStep RT-PCR kit. The raw public reads went through TCRdb reprocessing: fastp at Q25, MiXCR clone calling, in-frame beta chains kept. Rows matching on CDR3 protein sequence are summarized as one entry with the most common DNA and genes. The sample profile shows fewer than 700,000 distinct CDR3 sequences; approximately 17% of them were found once. Under 20% of the sample lies in the top ten. What was sequenced was blood. These receptors originate from a young woman with Graves' ophthalmopathy.

This clonotype appeared many times. This chain uses TRBV2 with TRBJ2-1; no firm D call. The V and J ends lost 3 bases and 2 bases respectively, with 8 bases between them. Per the germline V gene, CDR1 is SNHLY and CDR2 is FYNNEI. The CDR3 has 14 residues. CDR3 DNA: TGTGCCAGCAGTGAGGCCGGCGCCTACAATGAGCAGTTCTTC. The encoded protein is CASSEAGAYNEQFF.

There are many counts of this clonotype. The chain recombines TRBV30 with TRBJ1-1; D is undetermined. Trimming took 4 bases from V and 7 from J, leaving 7 bases between them. The germline V gene has CDR1 GTSNPN and CDR2 SVGIG (reference sequence). This CDR3 has 10 amino acids. The CDR3 bases are TGTGCCTGGAAGGGTAGTGAAGCTTTCTTT. Amino acid sequence: CAWKGSEAFF.

This clonotype was picked up a small number of times. The gene calls are TRBV6-2 or TRBV6-3 and TRBJ2-3, with a weak D call TRBD2 (6 bases). The CDR3 covers 12 residues. V lost 8 bases, J lost 3 bases, and 9 bases lay in between. Germline V lookup: CDR1 MNHEY, CDR2 SVGEGT. CDR3: CASRAGTDTQYF. The CDR3 DNA reads as TGTGCCAGCCGAGCGGGTACAGATACGCAGTATTTT.

This clonotype was detected only a few times. V gene TRBV4-1 combines with J gene TRBJ1-1; 8 nucleotides agree with TRBD1. The CDR3 consists of 17 residues. The germline V gene encodes CDR1 MGHRA and CDR2 YSYEKL. The V segment lost 3 bases and the J segment 0 bases; nucleotides outside the gene matches: 9. The CDR3 here is CASSQVGTGLMNTEAFF. Here the CDR3 DNA reads TGCGCCAGCAGCCAGGTAGGGACAGGCTTAATGAACACTGAAGCTTTCTTT.

Turning to this clonotype: A much larger clone differs by one base, so this may be a read error. The rearrangement uses TRBV29-1 and TRBJ1-1, with D hard to call. The CDR3 has 13 residues. Germline V gene lookup returns CDR1 SQVTM and CDR2 ANQGSEA. The V gene lost 6 bases and the J gene lost 6 bases, with 17 bases spanning the gap. The CDR3 protein is CSVAEGAFPEAFF. Written as DNA, the CDR3 is TGCAGCGTCGCAGAGGGCGCTTTCCCTGAAGCTTTCTTT.

This clonotype appeared many times. The chain links TRBV30 to TRBJ1-2; D remains unclear. V was trimmed by 3 bases and J by 0 bases, leaving 8 bases between them. The CDR3 loop spans 13 amino acids. The germline CDR1 and CDR2 sequences are GTSNPN and SVGIG (reference sequence). The CDR3 is CAWRDISNYGYTF. CDR3 DNA: TGTGCCTGGAGAGACATCTCTAACTATGGCTACACCTTC.

For this clonotype: This may arise from a read error, as a much more abundant clone is one base away. This chain links TRBV27 with TRBJ1-5; the D is unclear. V lost 4 bases and J 4 bases, leaving 5 bases between the germline ends. Germline CDR1 and CDR2: MNHEY and SMNVEV (reference sequence). The CDR3 contains 12 residues. CDR3 nucleotides: TGTGCCAGCAGTTCCCATAATCAGCCCCAGCATTTT. Amino acids: CASSSHNQPQHF.

At least ten counts were recorded for this clonotype. This chain joins TRBV7-3 and TRBJ2-2, with 9 bases aligning to TRBD2. Germline V CDR1 and CDR2: SGHTA, FQGTGA. The CDR3 is made up of 16 amino acids. V lost 6 bases and J lost 2; bases outside the gene matches: 7. In DNA, the CDR3 is TGTGCCAGCAGGGCGAGCGGGGGGATAAACACCGGGGAGCTGTTTTTT. This codes for CASRASGGINTGELFF.

This chain connects TRBV3-1 to TRBJ2-7; 8 bases fit TRBD2. The germline V gene encodes CDR1 LGHDT and CDR2 YNNKEL (reference sequence). J gave up 2 bases and V 6 bases, and 6 bases lay outside the gene matches. The CDR3 is 14 amino acids. The CDR3 nucleotides are TGTGCCAGCAGGGCGAACGGGGGGGCCTACGAGCAGTACTTC. Its protein is CASRANGGAYEQYF.

The table lists this clonotype with a few counts. The V and J genes are TRBV13 and TRBJ1-3, with unresolved D. The CDR3 is 15 residues long. The V and J ends lost 5 bases and 0 bases respectively, with 11 bases between them. Germline-derived CDR1 and CDR2 are PRHDT and FYEKMQ (reference sequence). CDR3 region: CASSLSPDSGNTIYF. In DNA form, the CDR3 reads TGTGCCAGCAGCCTCTCCCCAGACTCTGGAAACACCATATATTTT.

This clonotype was picked up a small number of times. The chain has TRBV4-1 and TRBJ1-4; a weak D match, TRBD1 (6 bases). This CDR3 has 13 residues. Deletions cut 4 bases from V and 7 bases from J, with 10 bases between. Per the germline V gene, CDR1 is MGHRA and CDR2 is YSYEKL. The CDR3 nucleotides read TGCGCCAGCAGCCGGACAGTTCGTGAAAAACTGTTTTTT. Protein product: CASSRTVREKLFF.

The genes are TRBV6-1 and TRBJ2-5; D may be TRBD2 (6 bases). CDR1 is MNHNS and CDR2 is SASEGT in the germline V gene. V was trimmed by 7 bases and J by 5 bases, leaving 29 bases between them. This CDR3 has 18 amino acids. Written as DNA, the CDR3 is TGTGCCAGCACCCGAAGTGATTGGGGGGAAGGACAATTTGAGACCCAGTACTTC. Its protein product is CASTRSDWGEGQFETQYF.

This clonotype came up a few times. The chain uses TRBV20-1 and TRBJ1-5; D is ambiguous. CDR1 and CDR2 (germline): DFQATT, SNEGSKA (reference sequence). Trimming stripped 4 bases from V and 0 bases from J, with 7 bases between. The CDR3 runs to 13 residues. CDR3 protein: CSAMDISNQPQHF. The CDR3 nucleotides read TGCAGTGCTATGGATATTAGCAATCAGCCCCAGCATTTT.

This clonotype has at least ten counts. The chain carries TRBV7-9 and TRBJ2-1; the match to TRBD1 covers 8 bases. V shed 3 bases and J 7 bases; nucleotides not matched to a gene: 8. Germline values: CDR1 SEHNR, CDR2 FQNEAQ (reference sequence). The CDR3 consists of 15 residues. This CDR3 is CASSLETGDRNEQFF. The CDR3 nucleotides are TGTGCCAGCAGCTTGGAGACAGGGGATCGGAATGAGCAGTTCTTC.

This clonotype was counted many times. The V call is TRBV20-1, the J call TRBJ1-5; D is possibly TRBD1 (6 bases). CDR3 length equals 16 residues. Trimming removed 0 bases at V and 5 bases at J, with 17 bases between. The V gene's germline CDR1 is DFQATT and CDR2 SNEGSKA (reference sequence). The CDR3 region is CSARDLRTEDHQPQHF. CDR3 nucleotides: TGCAGTGCTAGAGATCTCCGGACAGAGGATCATCAGCCCCAGCATTTT.

For this clonotype: A much bigger clone sits one base away, suggesting this may be a read error. The rearrangement links TRBV27 to TRBJ1-3; unclear D gene. The CDR3 sequence is 16 residues long. In germline, CDR1 is MNHEY, CDR2 SMNVEV (reference sequence). CDR3 residues: CASSPRSEIGGNTICF. The CDR3 DNA sequence: TGTGCCAGCAGCCCTCGTTCTGAGATCGGAGGAAACACCATATGTTTT.

This clonotype was seen ten or more times. The J gene is TRBJ1-3, the V gene TRBV7-2; no firm D call. The CDR3 runs 15 residues. Deletions cut 3 bases from V and 0 bases from J, with 9 bases between. Looked up from germline, CDR1 is SGHTA and CDR2 is FQGNSA. Here the CDR3 reads CASSFAQLSGNTIYF. CDR3 sequence (DNA): TGTGCCAGCAGCTTTGCACAGCTCTCTGGAAACACCATATATTTT.

The V and J genes are TRBV6-1 and TRBJ1-5; weak D call: TRBD1 (5 bases). The CDR3 loop spans 17 amino acids. Deletions cut 6 bases from V and 4 bases from J, with 22 bases between. Per germline, CDR1 MNHNS and CDR2 SASEGT. This CDR3 is CASSPTLQGLGNQPQHF. The CDR3 DNA sequence: TGTGCCAGCAGCCCCACCCTCCAGGGTCTCGGGAATCAGCCCCAGCATTTT.